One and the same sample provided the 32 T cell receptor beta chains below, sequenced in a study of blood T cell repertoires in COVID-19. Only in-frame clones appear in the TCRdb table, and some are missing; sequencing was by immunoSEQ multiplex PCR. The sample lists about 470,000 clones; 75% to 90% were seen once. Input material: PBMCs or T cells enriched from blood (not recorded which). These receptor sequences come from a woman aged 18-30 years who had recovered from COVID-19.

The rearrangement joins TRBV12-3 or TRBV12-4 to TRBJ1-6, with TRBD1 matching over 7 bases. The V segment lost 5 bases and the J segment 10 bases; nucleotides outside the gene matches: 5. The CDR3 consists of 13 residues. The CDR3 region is CASSRDSYSPLHF. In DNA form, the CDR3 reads TGTGCCAGCAGTCGGGACAGTTACTCACCCCTCCACTTT.

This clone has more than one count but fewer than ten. Here the CDR3 DNA reads TGTGCCAGCAGCGGTCGGACAGGGACAATCGGTGGCTACACCTTC. Translated: CASSGRTGTIGGYTF. This chain connects TRBV7-9 to TRBJ1-2, with TRBD1 identical over 8 bases. The CDR3 is made up of 15 amino acids. Per germline, CDR1 SEHNR and CDR2 FQNEAQ (reference sequence). V shed 5 bases and J 7 bases; nucleotides not matched to a gene: 12.

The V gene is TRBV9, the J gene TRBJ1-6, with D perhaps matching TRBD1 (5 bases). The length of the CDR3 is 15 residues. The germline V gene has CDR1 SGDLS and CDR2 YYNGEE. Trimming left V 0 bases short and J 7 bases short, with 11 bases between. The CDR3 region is CASSVAGLVNSPLHF. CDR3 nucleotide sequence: TGTGCCAGCAGCGTAGCGGGACTGGTAAATTCACCCCTCCACTTT.

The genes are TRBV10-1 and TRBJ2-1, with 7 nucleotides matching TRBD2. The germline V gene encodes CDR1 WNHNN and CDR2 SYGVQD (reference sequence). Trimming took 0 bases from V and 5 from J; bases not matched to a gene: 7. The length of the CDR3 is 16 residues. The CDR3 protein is CASSESRASGNNEQFF. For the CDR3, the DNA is TGCGCCAGCAGTGAGTCGCGGGCTAGCGGTAACAATGAGCAGTTCTTC.

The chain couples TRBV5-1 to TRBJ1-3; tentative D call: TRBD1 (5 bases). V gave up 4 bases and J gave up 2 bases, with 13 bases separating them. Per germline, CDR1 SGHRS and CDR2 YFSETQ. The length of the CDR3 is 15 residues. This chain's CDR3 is CASSPTDRTGNTIYF. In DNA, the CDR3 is TGCGCCAGCAGCCCAACCGACAGAACTGGAAACACCATATATTTT.

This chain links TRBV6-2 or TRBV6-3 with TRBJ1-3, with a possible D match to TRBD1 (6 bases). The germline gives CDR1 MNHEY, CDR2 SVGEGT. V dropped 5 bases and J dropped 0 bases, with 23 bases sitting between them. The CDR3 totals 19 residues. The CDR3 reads CASSHRADRTVDSGNTIYF. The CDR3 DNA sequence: TGTGCCAGCAGTCACCGGGCCGACAGGACCGTGGACTCTGGAAACACCATATATTTT.

CDR3 DNA sequence: TGTGCCAGCAGTTACTTGTCGGGGGGGATCAATGAGCAGTTCTTC. Its translation is CASSYLSGGINEQFF. The chain is built from TRBV6-5 and TRBJ2-1; 8 bases fit TRBD2. Trimming took 1 base from V and 6 from J; bases not matched to a gene: 5. The length of the CDR3 is 15 residues. The germline V gene has CDR1 MNHEY and CDR2 SVGAGI.

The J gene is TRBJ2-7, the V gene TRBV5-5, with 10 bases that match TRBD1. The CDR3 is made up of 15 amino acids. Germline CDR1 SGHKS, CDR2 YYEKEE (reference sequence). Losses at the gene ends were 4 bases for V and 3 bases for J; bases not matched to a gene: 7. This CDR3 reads CASSLGGQGNYEQYF. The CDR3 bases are TGTGCCAGCAGCCTCGGGGGACAGGGGAACTACGAGCAGTACTTC.

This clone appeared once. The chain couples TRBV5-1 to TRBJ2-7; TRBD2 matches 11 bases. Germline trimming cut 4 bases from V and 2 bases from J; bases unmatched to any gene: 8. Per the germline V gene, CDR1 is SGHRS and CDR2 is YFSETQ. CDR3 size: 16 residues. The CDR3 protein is CASSPDTSGGAYEQYF. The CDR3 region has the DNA TGCGCCAGCAGCCCCGACACTAGCGGGGGAGCCTACGAGCAGTACTTC. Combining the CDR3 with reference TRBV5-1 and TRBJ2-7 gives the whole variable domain KAGVTQTPRYLIKTRGQQVTLSCSPISGHRSVSWYQQTPGQGLQFLFEYFSETQRNKGNFPGRFSGRQFSNSRSEMNVSTLELGDSALYLCASSPDTSGGAYEQYFGPGTRLTVT.

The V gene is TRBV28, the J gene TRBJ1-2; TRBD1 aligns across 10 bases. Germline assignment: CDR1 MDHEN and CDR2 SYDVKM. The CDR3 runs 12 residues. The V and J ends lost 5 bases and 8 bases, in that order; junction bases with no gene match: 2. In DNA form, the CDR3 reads TGTGCCAGCAGTGGACAGGGGGAGGGCTACACCTTC. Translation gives CASSGQGEGYTF.

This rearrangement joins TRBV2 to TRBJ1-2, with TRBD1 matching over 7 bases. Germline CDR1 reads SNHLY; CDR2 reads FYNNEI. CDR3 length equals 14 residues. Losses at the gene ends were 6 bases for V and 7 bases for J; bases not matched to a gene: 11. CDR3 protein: CASRLNTGASGYTF. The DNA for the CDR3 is TGTGCCAGCAGATTGAATACAGGGGCCAGTGGCTACACCTTC.

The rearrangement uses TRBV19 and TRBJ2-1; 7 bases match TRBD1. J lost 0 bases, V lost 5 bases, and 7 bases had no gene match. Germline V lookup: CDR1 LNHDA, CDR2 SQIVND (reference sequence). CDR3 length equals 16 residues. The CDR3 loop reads CASSWDSRSSYNEQFF. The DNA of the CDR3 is TGTGCCAGTAGTTGGGACAGCAGGAGCTCCTACAATGAGCAGTTCTTC. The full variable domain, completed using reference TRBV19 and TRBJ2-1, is DGGITQSPKYLFRKEGQNVTLSCEQNLNHDAMYWYRQDPGQGLRLIYYSQIVNDFQKGDIAEGYSVSREKKESFPLTVTSAQKNPTAFYLCASSWDSRSSYNEQFFGPGTRLTVL.

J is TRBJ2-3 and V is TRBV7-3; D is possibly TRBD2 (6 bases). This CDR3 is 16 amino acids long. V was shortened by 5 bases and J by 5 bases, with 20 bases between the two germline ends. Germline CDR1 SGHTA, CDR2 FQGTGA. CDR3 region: CASSGTLGRNVDTQYF. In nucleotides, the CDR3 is TGTGCCAGCAGCGGGACTCTAGGACGCAATGTAGATACGCAGTATTTT.

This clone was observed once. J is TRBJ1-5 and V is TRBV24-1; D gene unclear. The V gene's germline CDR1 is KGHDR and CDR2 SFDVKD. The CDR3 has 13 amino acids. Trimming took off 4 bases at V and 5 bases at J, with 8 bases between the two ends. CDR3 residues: CATSDGEHQPQHF. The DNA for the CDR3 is TGTGCCACCAGTGACGGGGAACATCAGCCCCAGCATTTT.

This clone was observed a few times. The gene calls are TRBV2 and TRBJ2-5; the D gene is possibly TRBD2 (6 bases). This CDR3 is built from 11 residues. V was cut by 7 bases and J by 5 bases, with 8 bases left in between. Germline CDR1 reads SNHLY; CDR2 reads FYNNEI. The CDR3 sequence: CASKSGETQYF. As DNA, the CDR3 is TGTGCCAGCAAAAGCGGGGAGACCCAGTACTTC.

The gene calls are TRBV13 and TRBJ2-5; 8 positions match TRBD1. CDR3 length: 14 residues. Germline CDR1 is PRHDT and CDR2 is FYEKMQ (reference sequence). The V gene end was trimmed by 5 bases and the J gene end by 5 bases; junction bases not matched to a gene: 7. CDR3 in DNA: TGTGCCAGCAGCCCCTGGACAGGGAGGGAGACCCAGTACTTC. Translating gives CASSPWTGRETQYF.

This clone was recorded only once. CDR3 region: CASRSGNFNYGYTF. Written as DNA, the CDR3 is TGCGCCAGCAGAAGCGGAAATTTTAACTATGGCTACACCTTC. The chain carries TRBV5-1 and TRBJ1-2; no clear D gene. Trimming left V 5 bases short and J 1 base short, with 12 bases between. The CDR3 spans 14 residues. Germline CDR1 SGHRS, CDR2 YFSETQ.

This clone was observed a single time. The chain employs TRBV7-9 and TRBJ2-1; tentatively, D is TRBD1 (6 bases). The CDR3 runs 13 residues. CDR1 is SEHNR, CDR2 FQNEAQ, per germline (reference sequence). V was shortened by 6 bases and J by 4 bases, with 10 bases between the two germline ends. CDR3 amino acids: CASSAQGYNEQFF. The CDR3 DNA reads TGTGCCAGCAGTGCACAGGGTTACAATGAGCAGTTCTTC.

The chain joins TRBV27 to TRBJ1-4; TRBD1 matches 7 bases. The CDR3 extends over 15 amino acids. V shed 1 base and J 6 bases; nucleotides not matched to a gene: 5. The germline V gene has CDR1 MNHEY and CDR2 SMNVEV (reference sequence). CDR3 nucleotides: TGTGCCAGCAGTTTATGGGCAGGGGGAGATGAAAAACTGTTTTTT. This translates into CASSLWAGGDEKLFF.

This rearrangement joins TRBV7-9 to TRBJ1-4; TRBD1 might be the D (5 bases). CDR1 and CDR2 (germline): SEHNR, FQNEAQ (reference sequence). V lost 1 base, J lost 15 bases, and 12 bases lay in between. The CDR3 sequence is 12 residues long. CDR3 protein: CASSLVQGRMFF. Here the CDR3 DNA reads TGTGCCAGCAGCTTAGTTCAGGGTCGAATGTTTTTT.

The DNA of the CDR3 is TGCGCCAGCAGCTTGTTTCAGGGGAACACTGAAGCTTTCTTT. This sequence encodes CASSLFQGNTEAFF. J is TRBJ1-1 and V is TRBV5-1; perhaps TRBD1 as D (5 bases). The CDR3 totals 14 residues. The germline CDR1 and CDR2 sequences are SGHRS and YFSETQ. V shed 1 base and J shed 1 base, with 8 bases lying between them. Full variable domain (rest looked up from reference TRBV5-1 and TRBJ1-1): KAGVTQTPRYLIKTRGQQVTLSCSPISGHRSVSWYQQTPGQGLQFLFEYFSETQRNKGNFPGRFSGRQFSNSRSEMNVSTLELGDSALYLCASSLFQGNTEAFFGQGTRLTVV.

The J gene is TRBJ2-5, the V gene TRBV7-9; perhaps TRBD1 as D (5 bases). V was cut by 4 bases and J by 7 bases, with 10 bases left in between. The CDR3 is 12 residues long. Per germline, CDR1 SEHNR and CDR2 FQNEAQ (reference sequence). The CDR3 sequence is CASSSIRGTQYF. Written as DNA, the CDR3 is TGTGCCAGCAGCTCTATTAGGGGGACCCAGTACTTC.

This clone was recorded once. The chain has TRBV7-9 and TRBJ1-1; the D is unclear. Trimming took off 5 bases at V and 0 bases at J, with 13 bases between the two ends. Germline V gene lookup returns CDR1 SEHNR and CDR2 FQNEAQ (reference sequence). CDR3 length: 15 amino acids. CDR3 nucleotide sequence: TGTGCCAGCAGCGCGAGGCAGCTGGTGAACACTGAAGCTTTCTTT. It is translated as CASSARQLVNTEAFF.

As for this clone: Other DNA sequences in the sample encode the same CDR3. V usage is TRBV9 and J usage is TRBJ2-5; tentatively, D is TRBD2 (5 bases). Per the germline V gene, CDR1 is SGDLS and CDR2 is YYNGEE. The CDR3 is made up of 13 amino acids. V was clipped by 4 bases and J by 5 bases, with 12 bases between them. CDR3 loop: CASSPGLEETQYF. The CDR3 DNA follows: TGTGCCAGCAGCCCTGGACTCGAGGAGACCCAGTACTTC.

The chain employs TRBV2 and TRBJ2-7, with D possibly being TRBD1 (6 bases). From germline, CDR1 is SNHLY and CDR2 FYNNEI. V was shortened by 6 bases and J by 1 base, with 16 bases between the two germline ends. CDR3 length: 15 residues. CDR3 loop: CASRHRTVGSYEQYF. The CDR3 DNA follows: TGTGCCAGCAGACATAGGACAGTGGGATCCTACGAGCAGTACTTC.

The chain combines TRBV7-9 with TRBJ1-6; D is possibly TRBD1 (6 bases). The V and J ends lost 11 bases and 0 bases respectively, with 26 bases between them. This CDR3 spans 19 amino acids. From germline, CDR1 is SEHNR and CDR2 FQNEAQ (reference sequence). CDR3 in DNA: TGTGCCGGACAGACGGGAGGGAAAGGTCCATACTCCTATAATTCACCCCTCCACTTT. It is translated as CAGQTGGKGPYSYNSPLHF.

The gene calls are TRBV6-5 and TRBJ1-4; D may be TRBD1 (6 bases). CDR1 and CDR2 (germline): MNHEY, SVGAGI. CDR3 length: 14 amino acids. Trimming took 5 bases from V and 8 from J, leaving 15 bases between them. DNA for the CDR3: TGTGCCAGCAGTCCACAGGGCCAACGCGAAAAACTGTTTTTT. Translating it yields CASSPQGQREKLFF.

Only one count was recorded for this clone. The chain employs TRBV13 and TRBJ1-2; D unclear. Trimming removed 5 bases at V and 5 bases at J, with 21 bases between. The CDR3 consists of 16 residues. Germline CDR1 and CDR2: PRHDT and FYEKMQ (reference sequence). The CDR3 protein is CASSPGSPSTLYGYTF. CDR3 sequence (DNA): TGTGCCAGCAGCCCCGGGTCCCCTTCCACCCTGTATGGCTACACCTTC.

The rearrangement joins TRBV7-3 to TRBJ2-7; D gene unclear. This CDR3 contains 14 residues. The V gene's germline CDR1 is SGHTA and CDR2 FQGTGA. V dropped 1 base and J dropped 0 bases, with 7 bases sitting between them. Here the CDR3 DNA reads TGTGCCAGCAGCTTAATGCCAGTCTCCTACGAGCAGTACTTC. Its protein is CASSLMPVSYEQYF.

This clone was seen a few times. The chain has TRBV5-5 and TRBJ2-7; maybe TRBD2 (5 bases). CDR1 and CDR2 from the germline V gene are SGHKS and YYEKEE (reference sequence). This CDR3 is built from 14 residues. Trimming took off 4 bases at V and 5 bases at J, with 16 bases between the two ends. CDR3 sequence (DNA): TGTGCCAGCAGCCCCGGACTCCTTGGTGACGAGCAGTACTTC. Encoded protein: CASSPGLLGDEQYF.

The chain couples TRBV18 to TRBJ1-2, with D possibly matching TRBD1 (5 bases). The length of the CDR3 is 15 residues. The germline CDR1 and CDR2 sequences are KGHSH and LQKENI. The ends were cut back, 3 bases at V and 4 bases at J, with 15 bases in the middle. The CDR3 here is CASSPPTWGLYGYTF. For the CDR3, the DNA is TGTGCCAGCTCACCCCCGACGTGGGGACTCTATGGCTACACCTTC.

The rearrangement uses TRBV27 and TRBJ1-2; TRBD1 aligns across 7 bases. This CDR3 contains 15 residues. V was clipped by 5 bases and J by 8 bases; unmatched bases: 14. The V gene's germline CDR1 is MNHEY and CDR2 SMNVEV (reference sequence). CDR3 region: CASSIRDSAGVGYTF. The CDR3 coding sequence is TGTGCCAGCAGTATCCGGGACAGCGCCGGAGTGGGCTACACCTTC.